This T cell receptor beta chain was found in a study of cytomegalovirus exposure and HLA in healthy donors. The primer mix had 60 Vbeta and 13 Jbeta primers. Produced via immunoSEQ multiplex PCR; TCRdb's table is partial and in-frame only. The sample's table shows more than 90,000 clones. The CDR3 consists of 16 residues. V was clipped by 7 bases and J by 7 bases; unmatched bases: 14. Germline CDR1 is MNHEY and CDR2 is SMNVEV (reference sequence). The sequenced sample consisted of PBMCs. The sequence came from a man in his thirties or forties in good health and CMV-seronegative. This rearrangement joins TRBV27 to TRBJ2-1; 9 bases match TRBD2. DNA for the CDR3: TGTGCCAGCACCTCACCCGGGACTAGCTTCCATAATGAGCAGTTCTTC. Protein sequence: CASTSPGTSFHNEQFF.